This T cell receptor beta chain was found in a study of follicular helper T cells after annual influenza vaccination. Per germline, CDR1 MNHNS and CDR2 SASEGT. V lost 10 bases, J lost 9 bases, and 16 bases lay in between. The CDR3 spans 12 residues. Time point of the sample: 2015-2016 season, 7 days after influenza vaccination. Adults received seasonal inactivated influenza vaccine, with sorted blood CD4 subsets sequenced before and after. Produced via immunoSEQ multiplex PCR; TCRdb's table is partial and in-frame only. The repertoire holds 6,000 to 7,500 clones, with under 90% as singletons. This clonotype was obtained from an adult who received the influenza vaccine. The J gene is TRBJ2-1, the V gene TRBV6-1; D might be TRBD2 (7 bases). Here the sequenced sample was CXCR5- memory CD4+ T cells sorted from blood, taken 7 days after influenza vaccination. The DNA for the CDR3 is TGTGCCATCATAACTCGGGGGGCTGAGCAGTTCTTC. Its translation: CAIITRGAEQFF.